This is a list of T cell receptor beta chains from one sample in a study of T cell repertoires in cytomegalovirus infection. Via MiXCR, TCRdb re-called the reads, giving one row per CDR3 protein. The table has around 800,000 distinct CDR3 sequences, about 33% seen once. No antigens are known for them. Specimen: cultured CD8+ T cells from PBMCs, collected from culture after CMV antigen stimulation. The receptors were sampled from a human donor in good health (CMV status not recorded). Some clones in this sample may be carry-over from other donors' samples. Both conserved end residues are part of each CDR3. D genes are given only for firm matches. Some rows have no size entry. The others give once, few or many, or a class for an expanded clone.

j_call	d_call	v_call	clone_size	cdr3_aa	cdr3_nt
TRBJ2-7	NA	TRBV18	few	CASSPVQSIFYEQYF	TGTGCCAGCTCACCGGTACAGAGTATATTCTACGAGCAGTACTTC
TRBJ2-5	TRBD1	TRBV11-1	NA	CASSQETGPYQETQYF	TGTGCCAGCAGCCAAGAGACAGGGCCGTACCAAGAGACCCAGTACTTC
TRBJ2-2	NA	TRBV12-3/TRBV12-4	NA	CASSLGDGNTGELFF	TGTGCCAGCAGTTTAGGGGACGGCAACACCGGGGAGCTGTTTTTT
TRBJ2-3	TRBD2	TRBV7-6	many	CASSLEAGISTDTQYF	TGTGCCAGCAGCTTAGAAGCGGGGATTAGCACAGATACGCAGTATTTT
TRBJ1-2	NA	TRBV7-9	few	CASLRDTRDYGYTF	TGTGCCAGCCTCCGGGACACAAGGGACTATGGCTACACCTTC
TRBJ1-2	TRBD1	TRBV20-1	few	CSALPRDRGNYGYTF	TGCAGTGCCTTACCCCGGGACAGGGGTAACTATGGCTACACCTTC
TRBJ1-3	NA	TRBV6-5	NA	CASSYSDSGNTIYF	TGTGCCAGCAGTTACTCGGACTCTGGAAACACCATATATTTT
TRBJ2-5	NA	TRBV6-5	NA	CASSYWTDDQETQYF	TGTGCCAGCAGTTACTGGACAGACGATCAAGAGACCCAGTACTTC
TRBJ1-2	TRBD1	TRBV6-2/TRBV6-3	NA	CASSYPQTGRGYTF	TGTGCCAGCAGTTACCCCCAGACAGGGCGAGGCTACACCTTC
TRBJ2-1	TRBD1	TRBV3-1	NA	CASSRDRDEFF	TGTGCCAGCAGCCGGGACAGGGACGAGTTCTTC